This passage covers 24 T cell receptor beta chains from one sample sequenced in a study of CD8+CD57+ T cells in acquired aplastic anemia. By flow cytometry, patients selected for sequencing had shown an expansion of CD8+CD57+ cells. Genomic DNA acted as the template from which TCR beta VDJ combination and CDR3 sequence profiling were carried out. TCRdb analysed the reads with MiXCR anew, one entry per CDR3 protein. Among hundreds of thousands of distinct CDR3 sequences, roughly 82% were seen once, and the ten largest hold 40% to 55%. Sequenced material: sorted CD4+, CD8+, or CD8+CD57+ T cells (not recorded which) from PBMCs. Source of these receptors: a human donor with aplastic anemia.

As to this clonotype: Because the CDR3's place on the DNA is in doubt, the DNA is left out and the CDR3 is given as listed by TCRdb. The chain recombines TRBV7-9 with TRBJ2-1. A total of 15 residues make up the CDR3, ends included. CDR1 is SEHNR, CDR2 FQNEAQ, per germline (reference sequence). CDR3 region: CASSYPYTEAFFGFF.

In regard to this clonotype: One junction end does not reproduce the germline sequence, and a read error may be involved. The V and J genes are TRBV9 and TRBJ2-1; 7 bases match TRBD2. Germline V gene lookup returns CDR1 SGDLS and CDR2 YYNGEE. CDR3 length: 13 amino acids. The CDR3 protein is CASSVEAGVGSDF. The CDR3 nucleotides read TGTGCCAGCAGCGTAGAGGCGGGAGTCGGGTCAGATTTC.

On this clonotype: The junction departs from germline at one end; a sequencing error may be responsible. V and J are TRBV9 and TRBJ2-5; TRBD1 agrees at 7 bases. The V gene's germline CDR1 is SGDLS and CDR2 YYNGEE. This CDR3 comprises 14 residues. CDR3 coding DNA: TGTGCCAGCAGCGGAGAGGGGGCCAATAATTCACCCCACTTC. It encodes CASSGEGANNSPHF.

The chain employs TRBV20-1 and TRBJ2-3, with D maybe TRBD1 (6 bases). Per the germline V gene, CDR1 is DFQATT and CDR2 is SNEGSKA (reference sequence). The CDR3 is 14 residues long. The CDR3 reads CHARDVFRGDTQYF. CDR3 nucleotide sequence: TGCCATGCTAGAGATGTGTTTAGGGGGGATACGCAGTATTTT.

There are a few counts of this clonotype. A junction end diverges from the germline sequence, so it may reflect a read error. This chain uses TRBV2 with TRBJ2-1, with 7 positions matching TRBD2. The V gene's germline CDR1 is SNHLY and CDR2 FYNNEI. CDR3 size: 13 residues. The CDR3 bases are TGTGCCAGCGGGGAGGGACTCGCGGGAAGTCTGTCCTTT. The encoded protein is CASGEGLAGSLSF.

For this clonotype: Likely a read error: the CDR3 ends without its conserved phenylalanine or tryptophan. No DNA is shown, since the ends of the CDR3 on it are uncertain; the CDR3 is the one TCRdb lists. The gene calls are TRBV7-8 and TRBJ2-2; the D call of TRBD1 is as the table states it, not checked on the DNA. The germline gives CDR1 SGHVS, CDR2 FQNEAQ. The CDR3 totals 12 residues, both ends included. This CDR3 reads CASSLAGGPETH.

To note about this clonotype: Sequence at one end of the junction differs from germline and may be a read error. The chain couples TRBV2 to TRBJ2-3; the D is unclear. The J call may not be correct, given that the DNA end is closer to TRBJ1-5. This CDR3 contains 14 residues. Germline-derived CDR1 and CDR2 are SNHLY and FYNNEI. The CDR3 loop reads CASSVAYGPQPQHF. The CDR3, as DNA: TGTGCCAGCAGTGTGGCGTATGGCCCCCAGCCGCAGCATTTT.

The CDR3 DNA reads as TGTGCCAGCAGCTTTCAGACAGACGGGACAGCCCCCTCCTACGAGCAGTACGTC. It specifies CASSFQTDGTAPSYEQYV. The chain links TRBV9 to TRBJ2-7; 7 nucleotides match TRBD1. The CDR3 runs to 18 residues. Germline V lookup: CDR1 SGDLS, CDR2 YYNGEE. V trimming: 4 bases; J trimming: 0 bases; junction bases outside the gene matches: 16.

This clonotype has a single count. The chain is built from TRBV7-7 and TRBJ2-7; D may be TRBD1 or TRBD2 (5 bases each). The CDR3 totals 16 residues. Trimming cost V 1 base and J 4 bases, with 17 bases left between them. CDR1 is SSHAT and CDR2 is FNYEAQ in the germline V gene (reference sequence). This chain's CDR3 is CASSLGSQGPFYEQYF. The CDR3 nucleotides read TGTGCCAGCAGCTTAGGTAGCCAGGGACCCTTTTACGAGCAGTACTTC.

With regard to this clonotype: An end of the junction does not agree with germline; a read error may underlie this. The chain joins TRBV7-9 to TRBJ2-7, with TRBD2 matching 9 bases. This CDR3 is 14 amino acids long. Germline V gene lookup returns CDR1 SEHNR and CDR2 FQNEAQ (reference sequence). CDR3 nucleotides: TGTGCCAGCAGCGTTCAAGGAAGCGGGGGGAGCGATGAGTTC. This codes for CASSVQGSGGSDEF.

This clonotype appeared once. This sequence joins TRBV7-9 and TRBJ1-6; D is unresolved. Trimming removed 8 bases from V and 10 bases from J, with 24 bases in between. This CDR3 comprises 16 residues. Per germline, CDR1 SEHNR and CDR2 FQNEAQ (reference sequence). Here the CDR3 DNA reads TGTGCCAGCTCAAGAAGCGCCAACGCCTTTAAATCACCCCTCCACTTT. It encodes CASSRSANAFKSPLHF.

The CDR3 region has the DNA TGTGCCAGCAGCTCCAGGGGTGGCGACGAGCAGTTCTTC. It codes for CASSSRGGDEQFF. The J gene is TRBJ2-1, the V gene TRBV7-9, with D maybe TRBD1 (6 bases). The germline gives CDR1 SEHNR, CDR2 FQNEAQ (reference sequence). V shed 4 bases and J shed 10 bases, with 14 bases lying between them. This CDR3 has 13 amino acids.

The CDR3, as DNA: TGTGCCAGCGGCGCAGGGGACAGGGGCTTGGACTATGGCTACACCTTC. Protein: CASGAGDRGLDYGYTF. This sequence joins TRBV2 and TRBJ1-2; 10 bases align to TRBD1. The CDR3 spans 16 residues. From germline, CDR1 is SNHLY and CDR2 FYNNEI. After removal of 8 bases from V and 3 bases from J, the junction contained 12 bases not matched to a gene.

Worth noting for this clonotype: An end of the junction differs from the germline gene, which may be a read error. The rearrangement links TRBV15 to TRBJ1-2, with TRBD1 as a possible D gene (6 bases). The length of the CDR3 is 13 residues. Per the germline V gene, CDR1 is LNHNV and CDR2 is YYDKDF (reference sequence). The CDR3 DNA reads as TGTGCCAGCAGCTTAGAGGGGGTCCATGGCAACACCTTC. It codes for CASSLEGVHGNTF.

The V call is TRBV25-1, the J call TRBJ2-6, with D unclear. In germline, CDR1 is MGHDK, CDR2 SYGVNS. The CDR3 has 14 residues. V was cut by 4 bases and J by 2 bases, with 6 bases left in between. CDR3 sequence: CASSGEPGANVLTF. The CDR3 DNA sequence: TGTGCCAGCAGTGGAGAGCCTGGGGCCAACGTCCTGACTTTC.

A note on this clonotype: The CDR3 does not close with the conserved phenylalanine or tryptophan, likely indicating a read error. No DNA is shown, since the ends of the CDR3 on it are uncertain; the CDR3 is the one TCRdb lists. V and J are TRBV7-8 and TRBJ2-3; TRBD2, the table's D call, was not compared with the DNA. The CDR3 spans 13 amino acids, including both terminal residues. Germline loops: CDR1 SGHVS, CDR2 FQNEAQ. The CDR3 is CASSLGGGAATHY.

The chain has TRBV2 and TRBJ2-1; 10 bases agree with TRBD2. The CDR3 spans 14 residues. Trimming removed 6 bases from V and 12 bases from J; junction bases left unmatched: 11. The V gene's germline CDR1 is SNHLY and CDR2 FYNNEI. The chain's CDR3 is CASSESSGGRGQFF. The CDR3 nucleotides are TGTGCCAGCAGCGAATCTAGCGGGGGAAGAGGGCAGTTCTTC.

This chain connects TRBV19 to TRBJ2-7; the match to TRBD2 covers 7 bases. The closer fit of TRBJ2-1 to the DNA end suggests the J call may be wrong. This CDR3 has 15 residues. Germline CDR1 reads LNHDA; CDR2 reads SQIVND (reference sequence). The CDR3 spells CASSVPSGAYNEQFF. The CDR3 DNA follows: TGTGCCAGTAGTGTCCCTAGCGGAGCCTACAATGAGCAGTTCTTC.

The chain employs TRBV11-3 and TRBJ2-4; unclear D gene. Deletions cut 8 bases from V and 10 bases from J, with 15 bases between. The CDR3 sequence is 12 residues long. The V gene's germline CDR1 is SGHNT and CDR2 YENEEA. CDR3 sequence (DNA): TGTGCCAGCGGAGTAGATCGGAAAATTCAGTACTTC. Protein: CASGVDRKIQYF.

The rearrangement links TRBV7-9 to TRBJ2-1; D is ambiguous. This CDR3 region has 16 residues. Germline lookup yields CDR1 SEHNR and CDR2 FQNEAQ (reference sequence). Deletions cut 3 bases from V and 8 bases from J, with 20 bases between. The CDR3 nucleotides read TGTGCCAGCAGCTTTCATAGAACAAGGAGCAGCGATGAGCAGTTCTTC. This sequence encodes CASSFHRTRSSDEQFF.

As for this clonotype: The CDR3 carries no conserved terminal phenylalanine or tryptophan, so it likely arises from a read error. No DNA is shown, since the ends of the CDR3 on it are uncertain; the CDR3 is the one TCRdb lists. The CDR3 region is CASSQGLGAAYSC. The J gene is TRBJ1-2, the V gene TRBV7-9. The CDR3 has 13 amino acids, counting both end residues. Germline CDR1 reads SEHNR; CDR2 reads FQNEAQ (reference sequence).

About this clonotype itself: The CDR3 does not close with the conserved phenylalanine or tryptophan, likely indicating a read error. The genes are TRBV2 and TRBJ2-3, with a possible D match to TRBD1 (6 bases). The CDR3 loop spans 13 amino acids. The germline V gene encodes CDR1 SNHLY and CDR2 FYNNEI. The CDR3 DNA is TGTGCCAGCGGGGAAGGGGGTACAGATAAGCAGTATCTT. Amino acids: CASGEGGTDKQYL.

A word on this clonotype: Its ends do not fully match the called genes, so a read error is possible. The rearrangement links TRBV9 to TRBJ1-6; no reliable D call. This CDR3 contains 15 residues. Germline values: CDR1 SGDLS, CDR2 YYNGEE. The CDR3 DNA reads as TGTGCCAGCACCACAGAGGGTTTGGATAATTCGCCCCTCCACTTT. Protein: CASTTEGLDNSPLHF.

As to this clonotype: The conserved final phenylalanine or tryptophan is absent from the CDR3, which likely points to a read error. It is unclear where the CDR3 begins or ends on the DNA, so no DNA is shown, and the CDR3 is as TCRdb lists it. The CDR3 is CASSDGDSNPPQL. V usage is TRBV2 and J usage is TRBJ2-3; TRBD1 is the table's D call, not checked against the DNA. Germline V gene sequence: CDR1 SNHLY, CDR2 FYNNEI. The CDR3 has 13 residues if both end residues are counted.